The 24 T cell receptor beta chains below were found in one sample sequenced in a study of OX40 agonist ivuxolimab in advanced cancers. The table came from immunoSEQ multiplex PCR; TCRdb's copy has only in-frame clones and leaves some out. Of about 110,000 clones listed, over 85% are singletons. Specimen: CD4+ or CD8+ T cells sorted from blood, collected in a trial of the OX40 agonist ivuxolimab. The origin of the receptors is an adult with an advanced solid tumor such as melanoma, head and neck, liver or kidney cancer.

The genes are TRBV6-1 and TRBJ2-7; D unresolved. CDR3 length: 13 amino acids. V was cut by 4 bases and J by 1 base, with 8 bases left in between. The germline V gene has CDR1 MNHNS and CDR2 SASEGT. This CDR3 reads CASSGHPSYEQYF. DNA of the CDR3: TGTGCCAGCAGTGGGCACCCGTCCTACGAGCAGTACTTC.

The V and J genes are TRBV29-1 and TRBJ1-4; no clear D gene. Trimming stripped 7 bases from V and 8 bases from J, with 17 bases between. Germline lookup yields CDR1 SQVTM and CDR2 ANQGSEA. The CDR3 has 13 amino acids. The CDR3 region is CSAWSLQREKLFF. CDR3 coding DNA: TGCAGCGCTTGGAGCCTCCAAAGGGAAAAACTGTTTTTT.

The chain joins TRBV7-9 to TRBJ1-1; D remains unclear. Germline V gene data show CDR1 as SEHNR and CDR2 as FQNEAQ (reference sequence). The CDR3 consists of 11 residues. V shed 6 bases and J shed 6 bases, with 8 bases lying between them. CDR3 protein: CASRQDSEAFF. For the CDR3, the DNA is TGTGCCAGCAGGCAGGACTCTGAAGCTTTCTTT.

This clone occurred a few times. V usage is TRBV2 and J usage is TRBJ1-1, with 8 bases that match TRBD1. The CDR3 covers 13 residues. Trimming took 6 bases from V and 4 from J; bases not matched to a gene: 4. CDR1 and CDR2 from the germline V gene are SNHLY and FYNNEI. The CDR3 nucleotides are TGTGCCAGCAGCGGACAGGGCTCCACTGAAGCTTTCTTT. Protein sequence: CASSGQGSTEAFF.

This clone was recorded only once. This sequence joins TRBV30 and TRBJ2-3, with TRBD2 identical over 10 bases. This CDR3 region has 20 residues. J lost 0 bases, V lost 2 bases, and 17 bases had no gene match. Germline V gene data show CDR1 as GTSNPN and CDR2 as SVGIG (reference sequence). CDR3 nucleotide sequence: TGTGCCTGGAGTCCCTGGGTAGCGGGGGGTACGATCTCTAGCACAGATACGCAGTATTTT. Translated: CAWSPWVAGGTISSTDTQYF.

CDR3 coding DNA: TGTGCATCGAAGGGGTCGGTCCGCATGAACACTGAAGCTTTCTTT. Translating it yields CASKGSVRMNTEAFF. The chain has TRBV19 and TRBJ1-1, with a possible D match to TRBD1 (5 bases). CDR1 LNHDA and CDR2 SQIVND come from the germline V gene (reference sequence). The CDR3 length is 15 residues.

The chain uses TRBV14 and TRBJ1-1; TRBD1 agrees at 7 bases. Trimming removed 4 bases from V and 2 bases from J; junction bases left unmatched: 4. Germline V lookup: CDR1 SGHDN, CDR2 FVKESK. The CDR3 sequence is 14 residues long. The CDR3 reads CASSRQGGNTEAFF. The CDR3, as DNA: TGTGCCAGCAGCCGACAGGGAGGAAACACTGAAGCTTTCTTT. The full variable domain, in which reference TRBV14 and TRBJ1-1 provide the parts outside the CDR3, is EAGVTQFPSHSVIEKGQTVTLRCDPISGHDNLYWYRRVMGKEIKFLLHFVKESKQDESGMPNNRFLAERTGGTYSTLKVQPAELEDSGVYFCASSRQGGNTEAFFGQGTRLTVV.

V and J are TRBV4-1 and TRBJ1-4, with D perhaps matching TRBD1 (5 bases). Germline CDR1 and CDR2: MGHRA and YSYEKL. The CDR3 sequence is 16 residues long. V was trimmed by 4 bases and J by 4 bases, leaving 16 bases between them. The CDR3 protein is CASSPFAGRGNEKLFF. In DNA, the CDR3 is TGCGCCAGCAGCCCGTTCGCAGGGCGTGGTAATGAAAAACTGTTTTTT.

The V and J genes are TRBV25-1 and TRBJ2-1, with D hard to call. The CDR3 length is 14 residues. The V and J ends lost 5 bases and 8 bases respectively, with 16 bases between them. The germline gives CDR1 MGHDK, CDR2 SYGVNS. The CDR3 nucleotides read TGTGCCAGCAGTCGCGAGAATACGGCGGATGAGCAGTTCTTC. Amino acids: CASSRENTADEQFF.

This sequence joins TRBV11-3 and TRBJ2-2; no reliable D call. Per the germline V gene, CDR1 is SGHNT and CDR2 is YENEEA. The CDR3 loop spans 13 amino acids. V lost 3 bases to trimming and J lost 8 bases, with 10 bases between them. CDR3 amino acids: CASSLSLTGELFF. CDR3 nucleotide sequence: TGTGCCAGCAGCTTGAGTCTTACGGGGGAGCTGTTTTTT.

The V call is TRBV4-2, the J call TRBJ2-2; TRBD2 agrees at 10 bases. Germline-derived CDR1 and CDR2 are LGHNA and YNFKEQ. The J segment lost 5 bases and the V segment lost 1 base, leaving 10 bases of the junction unmatched. This CDR3 is built from 18 residues. The CDR3 DNA reads TGTGCCAGCAGCCAAGGGGGAAGCGGGAGGGCCGGGACCGGGGAGCTGTTTTTT. Translated, it gives CASSQGGSGRAGTGELFF.

This clone appeared a few times. V usage is TRBV5-1 and J usage is TRBJ1-4; D ambiguous. The germline V and J ends were trimmed by 4 bases and 5 bases, with 18 bases remaining between them. CDR3 length: 16 amino acids. Germline V CDR1 and CDR2: SGHRS, YFSETQ. The CDR3 here is CASSGSPGDRNEKLFF. The CDR3 DNA reads as TGCGCCAGCAGCGGGTCCCCGGGAGACCGAAATGAAAAACTGTTTTTT.

V gene TRBV6-6 combines with J gene TRBJ1-3; the D gene is possibly TRBD1 (6 bases). CDR1 MNHNY and CDR2 SVGAGI come from the germline V gene (reference sequence). The CDR3 consists of 15 residues. Trimming shortened V by 6 bases and J by 0 bases, and 12 bases separated the two germline ends. CDR3 amino acids: CASSTGQISGNTIYF. The DNA for the CDR3 is TGTGCCAGCAGCACAGGACAGATCTCTGGAAACACCATATATTTT.

The V call is TRBV7-9, the J call TRBJ2-1; D is perhaps TRBD2 (6 bases). Trimming cost V 8 bases and J 6 bases, with 14 bases left between them. Germline CDR1 is SEHNR and CDR2 is FQNEAQ (reference sequence). There are 13 residues in the CDR3. DNA for the CDR3: TGTGCCAGCGCCCCGGGGGAGCCCAATGAGCAGTTCTTC. Protein product: CASAPGEPNEQFF.

This chain links TRBV2 with TRBJ2-5; 10 nucleotides align to TRBD1. The CDR3 totals 12 residues. The germline V gene encodes CDR1 SNHLY and CDR2 FYNNEI. V gave up 6 bases and J gave up 13 bases; unmatched junction bases: 8. The DNA for the CDR3 is TGTGCCAGCAGGGTCGACAGGGGGCGTGCGTACTTC. This encodes CASRVDRGRAYF.

The gene calls are TRBV9 and TRBJ2-7; D may be TRBD1 (5 bases). The V gene lost 3 bases and the J gene lost 5 bases, with 18 bases spanning the gap. This CDR3 region has 15 residues. CDR1 is SGDLS and CDR2 is YYNGEE in the germline V gene. The CDR3 reads CASSGRASPGNEQYF. The CDR3 coding sequence is TGTGCCAGCAGCGGCCGGGCCAGTCCAGGGAACGAGCAGTACTTC.

The table lists this clone with a count of one. CDR3 protein: CASSLGASGGSLYNEQFF. The CDR3, as DNA: TGTGCCAGCAGCTTAGGTGCTAGCGGGGGTTCGCTCTACAATGAGCAGTTCTTC. This rearrangement joins TRBV7-6 to TRBJ2-1, with 10 positions matching TRBD2. The CDR3 spans 18 residues. Losses at the gene ends were 1 base for V and 3 bases for J; bases not matched to a gene: 9. Germline V gives CDR1 SGHVS, CDR2 FNYEAQ.

This clone appeared once. CDR3 protein: CASSRELIGPLHF. CDR3 nucleotides: TGTGCCAGCAGCCGCGAACTTATCGGTCCCCTCCACTTT. The chain couples TRBV11-2 to TRBJ1-6; D is unclear. Germline values: CDR1 SGHAT, CDR2 FQNNGV. V was shortened by 5 bases and J by 13 bases, with 15 bases between the two germline ends. The CDR3 is 13 amino acids.

Comments on this clone: The CDR3 does not close with the conserved phenylalanine or tryptophan, likely indicating a read error. The chain joins TRBV30 to TRBJ2-7; possible D gene TRBD1, 5 bases. This CDR3 is built from 13 residues. Germline values: CDR1 GTSNPN, CDR2 SVGIG (reference sequence). The V and J ends lost 0 bases and 2 bases respectively, with 8 bases between them. CDR3 amino acids: CAWSVQVPYEQYS. The CDR3 region has the DNA TGTGCCTGGAGTGTACAGGTCCCCTACGAGCAGTACTCC.

CDR3: CASSQRSGTEGSSYNSPLHF. The CDR3 bases are TGCGCCAGCAGCCAACGTTCCGGGACAGAAGGGAGCTCCTATAATTCACCCCTCCACTTT. The chain has TRBV4-1 and TRBJ1-6; TRBD1 aligns across 7 bases. The V gene's germline CDR1 is MGHRA and CDR2 YSYEKL. V lost 2 bases and J lost 0; bases outside the gene matches: 13. The CDR3 is 20 residues long.

This chain uses TRBV11-2 with TRBJ2-1; TRBD1 aligns across 7 bases. This CDR3 spans 16 amino acids. The ends lost 2 bases at V and 1 base at J; junction bases unmatched: 5. From germline, CDR1 is SGHAT and CDR2 FQNNGV. In nucleotides, the CDR3 is TGTGCCAGCAGCTTAACAGGGGATTTTTCCTACAATGAGCAGTTCTTC. This translates into CASSLTGDFSYNEQFF.

J is TRBJ2-6 and V is TRBV5-1; a weak D match, TRBD2 (6 bases). The length of the CDR3 is 15 residues. V was clipped by 2 bases and J by 2 bases, with 8 bases between them. Germline V CDR1 and CDR2: SGHRS, YFSETQ. CDR3 coding DNA: TGCGCCAGCAGCTTCGGGGGAGCTGGGGCCAACGTCCTGACTTTC. Its protein product is CASSFGGAGANVLTF.

V gene TRBV28 combines with J gene TRBJ1-1, with D maybe TRBD1 (5 bases). This CDR3 is built from 12 residues. V dropped 5 bases and J dropped 5 bases, with 9 bases sitting between them. Germline V gene data show CDR1 as MDHEN and CDR2 as SYDVKM. The CDR3 sequence is CASSVGETEAFF. The DNA for the CDR3 is TGTGCCAGCAGTGTAGGGGAGACTGAAGCTTTCTTT.

The chain carries TRBV7-9 and TRBJ2-7, with D perhaps matching TRBD1 (8 bases). The length of the CDR3 is 16 residues. The V end lost 5 bases, the J end lost 5 bases, and 22 bases lay between the germline ends. The germline CDR1 and CDR2 sequences are SEHNR and FQNEAQ (reference sequence). The CDR3, as DNA: TGTGCCAGCAGCACGGATGGGAGGGCAGGGGGCAACGAGCAGTACTTC. It yields the protein CASSTDGRAGGNEQYF.